This T cell receptor (beta chain) comes out of a study of T cells in narcolepsy. Germline V lookup: CDR1 SGHDT, CDR2 YYEEEE. The V end was cut by 3 bases, the J end by 0 bases, with 16 bases between. CDR3 length: 17 amino acids. Some clones are missing from TCRdb's copy, which holds only in-frame ones; the method was immunoSEQ multiplex PCR. The sample contains more than 25,000 clones, 79% of which appear only once. The V call is TRBV5-6, the J call TRBJ1-3; D remains ambiguous. This sequence originates from a human donor in good health. The sample comprised memory (CD45RA-) CD4+ T cells from blood. The CDR3 nucleotides read TGTGCCAGCAGCTCGCTGGATGTAATTAGCTCTGGAAACACCATATATTTT. Protein product: CASSSLDVISSGNTIYF.